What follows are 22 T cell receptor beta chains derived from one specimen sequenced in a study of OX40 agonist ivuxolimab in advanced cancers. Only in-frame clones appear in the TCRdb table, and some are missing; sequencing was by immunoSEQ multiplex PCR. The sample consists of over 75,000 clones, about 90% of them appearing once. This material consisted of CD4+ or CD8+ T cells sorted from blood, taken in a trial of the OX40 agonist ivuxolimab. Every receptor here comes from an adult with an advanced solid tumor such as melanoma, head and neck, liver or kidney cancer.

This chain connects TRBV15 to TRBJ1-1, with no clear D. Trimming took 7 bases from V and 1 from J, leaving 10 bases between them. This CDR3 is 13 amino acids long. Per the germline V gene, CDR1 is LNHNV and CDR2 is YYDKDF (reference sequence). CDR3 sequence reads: CATKVGRNTEAFF. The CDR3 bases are TGTGCCACCAAGGTAGGCCGGAACACTGAAGCTTTCTTT.

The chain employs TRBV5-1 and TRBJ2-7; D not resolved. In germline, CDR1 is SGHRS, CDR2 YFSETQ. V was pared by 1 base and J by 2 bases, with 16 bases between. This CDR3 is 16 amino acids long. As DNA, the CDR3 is TGCGCCAGCAGCTTGAGTTCGTCGGCAGTTCCCTACGAGCAGTACTTC. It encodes CASSLSSSAVPYEQYF.

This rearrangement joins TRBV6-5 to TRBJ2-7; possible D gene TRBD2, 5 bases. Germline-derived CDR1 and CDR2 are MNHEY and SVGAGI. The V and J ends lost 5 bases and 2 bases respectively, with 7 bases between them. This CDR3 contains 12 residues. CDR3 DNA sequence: TGTGCCAGCAGTAGCGGAGCCTACGAGCAGTACTTC. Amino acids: CASSSGAYEQYF.

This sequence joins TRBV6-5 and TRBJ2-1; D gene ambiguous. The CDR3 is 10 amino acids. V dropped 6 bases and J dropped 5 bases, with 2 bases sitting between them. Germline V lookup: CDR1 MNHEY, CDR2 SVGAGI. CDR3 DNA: TGTGCCAGCAGGGACAATGAGCAGTTCTTC. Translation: CASRDNEQFF.

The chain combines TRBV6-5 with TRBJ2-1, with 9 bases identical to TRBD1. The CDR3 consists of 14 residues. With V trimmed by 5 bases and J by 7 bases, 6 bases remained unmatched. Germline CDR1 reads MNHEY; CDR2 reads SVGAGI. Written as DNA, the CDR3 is TGTGCCAGCAGTCGGGGACAGGGCGGGAATGAGCAGTTCTTC. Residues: CASSRGQGGNEQFF.

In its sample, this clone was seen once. CDR3 in amino acids: CASSIVGTSGPIGGVLFF. CDR3 nucleotides: TGTGCCAGTAGTATAGTTGGAACTAGCGGGCCGATAGGGGGGGTATTATTCTTC. The gene calls are TRBV19 and TRBJ2-1; 9 nucleotides line up with TRBD2. V lost 1 base to trimming and J lost 16 bases; unmatched junction nucleotides: 23. This CDR3 region has 18 residues. In germline, CDR1 is LNHDA, CDR2 SQIVND (reference sequence). Full variable domain (missing parts from reference TRBV19 and TRBJ2-1): DGGITQSPKYLFRKEGQNVTLSCEQNLNHDAMYWYRQDPGQGLRLIYYSQIVNDFQKGDIAEGYSVSREKKESFPLTVTSAQKNPTAFYLCASSIVGTSGPIGGVLFFGPGTRLTVL.

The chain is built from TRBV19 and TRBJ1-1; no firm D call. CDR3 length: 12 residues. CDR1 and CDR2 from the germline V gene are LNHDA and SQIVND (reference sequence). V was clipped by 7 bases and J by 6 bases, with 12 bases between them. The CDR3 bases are TGTGCCAGTACATCGCCAGGTCCTGAAGCTTTCTTT. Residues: CASTSPGPEAFF.

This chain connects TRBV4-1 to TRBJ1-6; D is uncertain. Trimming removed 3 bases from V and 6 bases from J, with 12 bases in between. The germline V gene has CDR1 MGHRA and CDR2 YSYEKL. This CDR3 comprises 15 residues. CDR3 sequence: CASSHVEGGNSPLHF. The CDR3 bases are TGCGCCAGCAGCCACGTTGAGGGCGGTAATTCACCCCTCCACTTT.

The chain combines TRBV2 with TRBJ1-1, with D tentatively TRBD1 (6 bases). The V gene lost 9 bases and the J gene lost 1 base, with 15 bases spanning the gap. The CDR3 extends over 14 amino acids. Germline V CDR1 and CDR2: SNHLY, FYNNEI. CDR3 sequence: CARNSGTSNTEAFF. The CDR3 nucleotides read TGTGCCAGAAATTCCGGGACATCGAACACTGAAGCTTTCTTT.

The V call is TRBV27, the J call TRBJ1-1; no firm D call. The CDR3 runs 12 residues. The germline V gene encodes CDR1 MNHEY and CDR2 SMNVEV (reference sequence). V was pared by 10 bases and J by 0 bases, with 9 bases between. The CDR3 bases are TGTGCCACCTGGACTCTGAACACTGAAGCTTTCTTT. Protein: CATWTLNTEAFF.

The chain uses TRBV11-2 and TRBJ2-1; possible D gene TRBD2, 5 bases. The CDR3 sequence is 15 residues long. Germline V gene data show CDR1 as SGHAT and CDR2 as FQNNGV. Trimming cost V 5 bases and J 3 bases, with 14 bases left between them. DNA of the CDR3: TGTGCCAGCAGCCGCAGAGCGGAGTTCTACAATGAGCAGTTCTTC. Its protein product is CASSRRAEFYNEQFF.

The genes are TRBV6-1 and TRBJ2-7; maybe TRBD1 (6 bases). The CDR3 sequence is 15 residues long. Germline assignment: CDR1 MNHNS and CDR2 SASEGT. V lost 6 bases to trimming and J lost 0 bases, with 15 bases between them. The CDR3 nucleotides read TGTGCCAGCAGCCAGGGCATGGACAGCTCCTACGAGCAGTACTTC. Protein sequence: CASSQGMDSSYEQYF.

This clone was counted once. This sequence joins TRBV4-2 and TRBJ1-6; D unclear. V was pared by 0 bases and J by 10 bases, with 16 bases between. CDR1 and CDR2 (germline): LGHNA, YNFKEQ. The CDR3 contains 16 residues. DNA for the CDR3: TGTGCCAGCAGCCAAGACAAGCCTTTTGAATTGTCACCCCTCCACTTT. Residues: CASSQDKPFELSPLHF.

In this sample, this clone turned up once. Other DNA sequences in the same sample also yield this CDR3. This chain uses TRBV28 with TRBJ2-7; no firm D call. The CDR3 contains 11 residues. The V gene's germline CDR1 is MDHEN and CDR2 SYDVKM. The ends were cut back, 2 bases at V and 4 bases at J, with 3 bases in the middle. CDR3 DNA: TGTGCCAGCAGTTTAGGTTACGAGCAGTACTTC. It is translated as CASSLGYEQYF.

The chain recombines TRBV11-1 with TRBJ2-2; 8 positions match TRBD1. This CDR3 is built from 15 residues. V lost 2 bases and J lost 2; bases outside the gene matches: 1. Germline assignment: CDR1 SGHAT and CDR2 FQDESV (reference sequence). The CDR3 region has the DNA TGTGCCAGCAGCTTACAGGGGGCAAACACCGGGGAGCTGTTTTTT. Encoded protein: CASSLQGANTGELFF. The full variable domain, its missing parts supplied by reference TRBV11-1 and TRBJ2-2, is EAEVAQSPRYKITEKSQAVAFWCDPISGHATLYWYRQILGQGPELLVQFQDESVVDDSQLPKDRFSAERLKGVDSTLKIQPAELGDSAMYLCASSLQGANTGELFFGEGSRLTVL.

In DNA, the CDR3 is TGTGCCTGGAGGGTCCCGGGGTCTGGGGCCAACGTCCTGACTTTC. It specifies CAWRVPGSGANVLTF. V and J are TRBV30 and TRBJ2-6; TRBD2 is a possible D gene (5 bases). This CDR3 has 15 residues. Trimming took off 3 bases at V and 1 base at J, with 10 bases between the two ends. Germline loops: CDR1 GTSNPN, CDR2 SVGIG (reference sequence).

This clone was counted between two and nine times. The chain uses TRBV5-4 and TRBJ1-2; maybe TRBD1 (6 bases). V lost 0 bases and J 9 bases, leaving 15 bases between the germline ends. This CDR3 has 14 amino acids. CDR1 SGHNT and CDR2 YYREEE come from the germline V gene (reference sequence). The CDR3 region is CASSLAAGEFSYTF. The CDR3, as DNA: TGTGCCAGCAGCTTGGCGGCAGGGGAATTTAGCTACACCTTC.

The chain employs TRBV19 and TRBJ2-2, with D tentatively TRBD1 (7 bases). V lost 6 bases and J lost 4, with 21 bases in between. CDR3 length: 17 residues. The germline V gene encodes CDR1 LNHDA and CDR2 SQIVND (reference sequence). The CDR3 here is CASSGGTALYPTGELFF. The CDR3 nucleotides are TGTGCCAGTAGCGGAGGGACAGCCCTTTACCCCACCGGGGAGCTGTTTTTT. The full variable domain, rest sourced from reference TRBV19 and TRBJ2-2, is DGGITQSPKYLFRKEGQNVTLSCEQNLNHDAMYWYRQDPGQGLRLIYYSQIVNDFQKGDIAEGYSVSREKKESFPLTVTSAQKNPTAFYLCASSGGTALYPTGELFFGEGSRLTVL.

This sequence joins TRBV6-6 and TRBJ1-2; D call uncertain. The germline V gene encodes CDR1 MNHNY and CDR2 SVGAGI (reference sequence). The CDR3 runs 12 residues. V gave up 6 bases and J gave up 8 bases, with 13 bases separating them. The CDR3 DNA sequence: TGTGCCAGCAGCCTTACATCGGGGGGCTACACCTTC. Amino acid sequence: CASSLTSGGYTF.

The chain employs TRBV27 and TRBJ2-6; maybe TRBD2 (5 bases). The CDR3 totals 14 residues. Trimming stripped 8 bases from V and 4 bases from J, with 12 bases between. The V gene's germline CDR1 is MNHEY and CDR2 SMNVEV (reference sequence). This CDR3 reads CASGRTGGANVLTF. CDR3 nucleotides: TGTGCCAGCGGGCGGACGGGAGGGGCCAACGTCCTGACTTTC. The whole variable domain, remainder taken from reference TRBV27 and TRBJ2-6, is EAQVTQNPRYLITVTGKKLTVTCSQNMNHEYMSWYRQDPGLGLRQIYYSMNVEVTDKGDVPEGYKVSRKEKRNFPLILESPSPNQTSLYFCASGRTGGANVLTFGAGSRLTVL.

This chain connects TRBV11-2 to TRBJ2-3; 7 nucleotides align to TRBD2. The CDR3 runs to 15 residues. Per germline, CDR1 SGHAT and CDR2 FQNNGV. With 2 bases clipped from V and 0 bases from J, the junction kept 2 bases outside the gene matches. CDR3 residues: CASSLYGRSTDTQYF. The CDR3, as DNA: TGTGCCAGCAGCTTATACGGGAGGAGCACAGATACGCAGTATTTT.

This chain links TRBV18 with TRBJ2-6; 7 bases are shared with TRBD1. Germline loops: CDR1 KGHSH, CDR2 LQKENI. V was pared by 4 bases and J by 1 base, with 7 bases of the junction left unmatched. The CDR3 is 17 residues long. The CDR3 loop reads CASSLGTAFSGANVLTF. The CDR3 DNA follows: TGTGCCAGCTCACTAGGGACAGCCTTTTCTGGGGCCAACGTCCTGACTTTC.